What follows are 31 T cell receptor beta chains derived from one specimen sequenced in a study of molecular identifiers for immune sequencing clone quantification. TCRdb used MiXCR to reprocess the PCR reads, holding one entry per CDR3 protein. The sample lists some 41,000 distinct CDR3 sequences, approximately 17% occurring once. The specimen sequenced was naive CD8+ T cells from blood, with Jurkat cell RNA spiked in. The sample's subset: FACS-sorted CD8+CD4-CCR7+CD45RA+ naive T cells. These receptors all stem from a human donor in good health. Some libraries in this study had Jurkat cell RNA spiked in.

For this clonotype: Possible read error: a much larger clone is one base away. V is TRBV6-2 or TRBV6-3 and J is TRBJ2-2; D gene ambiguous. CDR1 MNHEY and CDR2 SVGEGT come from the germline V gene. There are 13 residues in the CDR3. CDR3 sequence: CASSNSWPGELFF. The CDR3 bases are TGTGCCAGCAGTAACTCGTGGCCCGGGGAGCTGTTTTTT.

This sequence joins TRBV6-6 and TRBJ2-7; TRBD2 is a possible D gene (5 bases). V was pared by 2 bases and J by 0 bases, with 17 bases between. The germline V gene has CDR1 MNHNY and CDR2 SVGAGI (reference sequence). This CDR3 spans 17 amino acids. As DNA, the CDR3 is TGTGCCAGCAGTTACGGCGGGCTCGGTCGAAGCTCCTACGAGCAGTACTTC. Translated, it gives CASSYGGLGRSSYEQYF.

This clonotype was recorded many times. V and J are TRBV12-3 or TRBV12-4 and TRBJ2-3, with 9 nucleotides matching TRBD2. V dropped 8 bases and J dropped 0; count of bases not matched to a gene: 15. This CDR3 region has 18 residues. The CDR3 region is CASPPHGSGRTSTDTQYF. CDR3 DNA: TGTGCCAGCCCCCCACATGGTAGCGGGAGAACGAGCACAGATACGCAGTATTTT.

This clonotype was found many times. The V call is TRBV7-8, the J call TRBJ2-3, with 7 bases that match TRBD2. Trimming at V came to 5 bases and at J to 6 bases, leaving 14 bases not matched to a gene. Per germline, CDR1 SGHVS and CDR2 FQNEAQ. The CDR3 totals 16 residues. The CDR3 protein is CASSETAAGYVDTQYF. CDR3 nucleotide sequence: TGTGCCAGCAGCGAAACGGCAGCGGGGTACGTCGATACGCAGTATTTT. The full variable domain, with the rest looked up from reference TRBV7-8 and TRBJ2-3, is GAGVSQSPRYKVAKRGQDVALRCDPISGHVSLFWYQQALGQGPEFLTYFQNEAQLDKSGLPSDRFFAERPEGSVSTLKIQRTQQEDSAVYLCASSETAAGYVDTQYFGPGTRLTVL.

The V gene is TRBV3-2, the J gene TRBJ2-4; TRBD1 is the table's D call, not checked against the DNA. TRBV3-2 is noted as a pseudogene. The CDR3 length is 16 residues. The CDR3 DNA sequence: TGTGCCAGCAGCCAAGACTCGCAGGGGGCCAAAAACATTCAGTACTTC. This codes for CASSQDSQGAKNIQYF.

With respect to this clonotype: Just one base apart from a much larger clone, this may be a read error. This chain joins TRBV7-3 and TRBJ2-1; D gene uncertain. The CDR3 sequence is 13 residues long. Looked up from germline, CDR1 is SGHTA and CDR2 is FQGTGA. V shed 5 bases and J shed 6 bases, with 11 bases lying between them. CDR3: CASSPRWGNEQFF. CDR3 DNA: TGTGCCAGCAGCCCCAGGTGGGGCAATGAGCAGTTCTTC.

This clonotype was counted ten times or more. V and J are TRBV7-8 and TRBJ2-5; 9 bases map to TRBD1. Unmatched junction bases numbered 6, after V lost 5 bases and J lost 5 bases. Germline loops: CDR1 SGHVS, CDR2 FQNEAQ. The CDR3 covers 14 residues. DNA for the CDR3: TGTGCCAGCAGCGAAACAGGGGGCGGTGAGACCCAGTACTTC. It codes for CASSETGGGETQYF.

The sample holds a few counts of this clonotype. The CDR3 DNA is TGCGCCAGCAGCCAAGATTCGGCTTATAGCAATCAGCCCCAGCATTTT. As protein: CASSQDSAYSNQPQHF. J is TRBJ1-5 and V is TRBV4-1; D is undetermined. V lost 0 bases, J lost 0 bases, and 9 bases lay in between. This CDR3 is built from 16 residues. Germline assignment: CDR1 MGHRA and CDR2 YSYEKL.

This clonotype came up many times. The chain has TRBV7-2 and TRBJ2-7; D is tentatively TRBD1 or TRBD2 (6 bases each). CDR3 length: 14 residues. The germline V gene has CDR1 SGHTA and CDR2 FQGNSA. The V gene lost 4 bases and the J gene lost 4 bases, with 14 bases spanning the gap. For the CDR3, the DNA is TGTGCCAGCAGCTGGGGGGCCGGAGGATACGAGCAGTACTTC. Translated, it gives CASSWGAGGYEQYF.

J is TRBJ2-6 and V is TRBV13; 7 bases line up with TRBD2. The V segment lost 4 bases and the J segment 1 base; nucleotides outside the gene matches: 4. Germline loops: CDR1 PRHDT, CDR2 FYEKMQ (reference sequence). CDR3 length: 16 amino acids. CDR3 loop: CASSWGGWSGANVLTF. The CDR3 DNA reads as TGTGCCAGCAGCTGGGGGGGTTGGTCTGGGGCCAACGTCCTGACTTTC.

This clonotype was recorded many times. CDR3 in amino acids: CASSIGQFYEQYF. The CDR3 nucleotides are TGTGCCAGTAGTATAGGACAATTCTACGAGCAGTACTTC. This chain connects TRBV19 to TRBJ2-7; D unresolved. CDR1 is LNHDA, CDR2 SQIVND, per germline (reference sequence). CDR3 length: 13 amino acids. With 1 base removed from V and 3 bases from J, the gap between germline ends came to 7 bases. Complete variable domain (other parts from reference TRBV19 and TRBJ2-7): DGGITQSPKYLFRKEGQNVTLSCEQNLNHDAMYWYRQDPGQGLRLIYYSQIVNDFQKGDIAEGYSVSREKKESFPLTVTSAQKNPTAFYLCASSIGQFYEQYFGPGTRLTVT.

The table lists this clonotype with a few counts. This chain joins TRBV6-6 and TRBJ2-1, with 10 bases lining up with TRBD2. Germline assignment: CDR1 MNHNY and CDR2 SVGAGI (reference sequence). The CDR3 contains 14 residues. V shed 5 bases, J shed 6 bases, and the junction held 4 bases outside the gene matches. The DNA of the CDR3 is TGTGCCAGCAGTCCTTGGACTAGCGGCAATGAGCAGTTCTTC. Amino acids: CASSPWTSGNEQFF.

This clonotype was detected many times. The chain combines TRBV28 with TRBJ1-6, with a tentative D call TRBD1 (6 bases). The CDR3 is 17 amino acids. V was shortened by 5 bases and J by 0 bases, with 14 bases between the two germline ends. Germline values: CDR1 MDHEN, CDR2 SYDVKM. The CDR3 loop is CASSDGQSSSYNSPLHF. CDR3 coding DNA: TGTGCCAGCAGTGACGGACAGTCGAGCTCCTATAATTCACCCCTCCACTTT.

This clonotype has just one count. One base away lies a much larger clone, so this may be a sequencing read error. The chain is built from TRBV15 and TRBJ2-2, with a tentative D call TRBD2 (5 bases). Germline V lookup: CDR1 LNHNV, CDR2 YYDKDF (reference sequence). This CDR3 contains 15 residues. The CDR3 region has the DNA TGTACCACCAGCAGAGTGGACTGGGTTTCGGGGGAGCTGTTTTTT. Translated, it gives CTTSRVDWVSGELFF.

This clonotype was seen ten or more times. This chain connects TRBV29-1 to TRBJ2-2, with D hard to call. Trimming removed 6 bases from V and 1 base from J, with 6 bases in between. The CDR3 consists of 12 residues. The germline V gene has CDR1 SQVTM and CDR2 ANQGSEA. The CDR3 spells CSVAGNTGELFF. DNA of the CDR3: TGCAGCGTAGCAGGGAACACCGGGGAGCTGTTTTTT.

This clonotype occurred many times. V and J are TRBV7-9 and TRBJ2-1; D is possibly TRBD2 (6 bases). Trimming cost V 3 bases and J 9 bases, with 9 bases left between them. The CDR3 has 12 residues. CDR1 and CDR2 (germline): SEHNR, FQNEAQ (reference sequence). CDR3 nucleotides: TGTGCCAGCAGCTTCGGGAGCTCTGAGCAGTTCTTC. Protein product: CASSFGSSEQFF.

This clonotype was seen many times. The genes are TRBV4-3 and TRBJ2-2; 10 bases match TRBD2. The CDR3 has 17 residues. Germline CDR1 is LGHNA and CDR2 is YSLEER. V gave up 4 bases and J gave up 2 bases; unmatched junction bases: 7. DNA of the CDR3: TGCGCCAGCAGCCGAGCTAGCGGGAGAGGTAACACCGGGGAGCTGTTTTTT. Encoded protein: CASSRASGRGNTGELFF.

This clonotype showed up just a few times. The chain couples TRBV28 to TRBJ2-2; D not certain. CDR1 is MDHEN and CDR2 is SYDVKM in the germline V gene. The CDR3 sequence is 17 residues long. Between the trimmed V and J ends, which lost 5 bases and 2 bases, there was a span of 18 bases. As DNA, the CDR3 is TGTGCCAGCAGTCTTCCCCAGCGCACCGTAAACACCGGGGAGCTGTTTTTT. Amino acids: CASSLPQRTVNTGELFF.

This clonotype was detected many times. The V gene is TRBV5-1, the J gene TRBJ2-2; no clear D. Per germline, CDR1 SGHRS and CDR2 YFSETQ. V was trimmed by 0 bases and J by 2 bases, leaving 5 bases between them. This CDR3 contains 14 residues. The CDR3 bases are TGCGCCAGCAGCTTGGACCTCAACACCGGGGAGCTGTTTTTT. Its translation is CASSLDLNTGELFF. Drawing the rest from reference TRBV5-1 and TRBJ2-2, the complete variable domain is KAGVTQTPRYLIKTRGQQVTLSCSPISGHRSVSWYQQTPGQGLQFLFEYFSETQRNKGNFPGRFSGRQFSNSRSEMNVSTLELGDSALYLCASSLDLNTGELFFGEGSRLTVL.

The genes are TRBV7-9 and TRBJ2-7; the D is unclear. The V and J ends lost 4 bases and 2 bases respectively, with 6 bases between them. Germline CDR1 is SEHNR and CDR2 is FQNEAQ (reference sequence). This CDR3 region has 12 residues. The CDR3 DNA is TGTGCCAGCAGCTCCGTAACCTACGAGCAGTACTTC. Translation gives CASSSVTYEQYF. The full variable domain, rest sourced from reference TRBV7-9 and TRBJ2-7, is DTGVSQNPRHKITKRGQNVTFRCDPISEHNRLYWYRQTLGQGPEFLTYFQNEAQLEKSRLLSDRFSAERPKGSFSTLEIQRTEQGDSAMYLCASSSVTYEQYFGPGTRLTVT.

This clonotype was recorded many times. J is TRBJ2-4 and V is TRBV9; D gene uncertain. CDR3 size: 13 residues. V shed 3 bases and J shed 5 bases, with 9 bases lying between them. From germline, CDR1 is SGDLS and CDR2 YYNGEE. CDR3 in DNA: TGTGCCAGCAGCGATGGGGTGGAAAACATTCAGTACTTC. It codes for CASSDGVENIQYF.

The genes are TRBV10-3 and TRBJ2-1, with 12 bases identical to TRBD2. The CDR3 runs to 15 residues. The V and J ends lost 1 base and 8 bases, in that order; junction bases with no gene match: 3. The germline V gene encodes CDR1 ENHRY and CDR2 SYGVKD. The CDR3 bases are TGTGCCATCAGTGAGTGGCTAGCGGGAGGGGATGAGCAGTTCTTC. The encoded protein is CAISEWLAGGDEQFF.

At least ten counts were recorded for this clonotype. The J gene is TRBJ2-1, the V gene TRBV11-2, with 14 bases that match TRBD2. Looked up from germline, CDR1 is SGHAT and CDR2 is FQNNGV. After removal of 4 bases from V and 8 bases from J, the junction contained 13 bases not matched to a gene. The CDR3 extends over 18 amino acids. Here the CDR3 reads CASSSHGLAGGKGDEQFF. The CDR3 coding sequence is TGTGCCAGCAGCTCCCACGGACTAGCGGGAGGCAAAGGGGATGAGCAGTTCTTC.

The V and J genes are TRBV12-3 or TRBV12-4 and TRBJ2-1; D is ambiguous. The CDR3 is 13 residues long. Trimming took 5 bases from V and 5 from J, leaving 10 bases between them. The CDR3: CASSLPFNNEQFF. The CDR3 nucleotides read TGTGCCAGCAGTCTTCCCTTTAACAATGAGCAGTTCTTC.

With regard to this clonotype: One junction end does not reproduce the germline sequence, and a read error may be involved. J is TRBJ2-3 and V is TRBV18; D is undetermined. The CDR3 is 18 residues long. Germline V lookup: CDR1 KGHSH, CDR2 LQKENI. The CDR3 bases are TGTGCCAACTCACCGAAACAGCGCCCCTTTTCTAGCACAGATACGCAGTATTTT. Its translation is CANSPKQRPFSSTDTQYF.

For this clonotype: This may arise from a read error, as a much more abundant clone is one base away. The genes are TRBV5-1 and TRBJ1-1; D may be TRBD1 (6 bases). From germline, CDR1 is SGHRS and CDR2 YFSETQ. The CDR3 runs 14 residues. CDR3 residues: CASSLAGGGTETFF. For the CDR3, the DNA is TGCGCCAGCAGCTTGGCCGGGGGCGGCACTGAAACTTTCTTT.

This clonotype was counted a few times. The V call is TRBV28, the J call TRBJ2-4; D is unresolved. V was shortened by 1 base and J by 9 bases, with 4 bases between the two germline ends. The CDR3 is made up of 11 amino acids. Germline V gives CDR1 MDHEN, CDR2 SYDVKM. CDR3 amino acids: CASSLSVIQYF. CDR3 in DNA: TGTGCCAGCAGTTTATCGGTCATTCAGTACTTC.

This clonotype occurred a few times. The chain carries TRBV9 and TRBJ2-1, with D possibly matching TRBD2 (7 bases). From germline, CDR1 is SGDLS and CDR2 YYNGEE. V lost 2 bases and J lost 0, with 15 bases in between. CDR3 length: 17 residues. This CDR3 reads CASSVHREGSSYNEQFF. The CDR3 DNA reads as TGTGCCAGCAGCGTTCACAGGGAGGGGTCCTCCTACAATGAGCAGTTCTTC. The entire variable domain, with the rest obtained from reference TRBV9 and TRBJ2-1, is as follows: DSGVTQTPKHLITATGQRVTLRCSPRSGDLSVYWYQQSLDQGLQFLIQYYNGEERAKGNILERFSAQQFPDLHSELNLSSLELGDSALYFCASSVHREGSSYNEQFFGPGTRLTVL.

This clonotype was seen a single time. The chain joins TRBV29-1 to TRBJ2-2; 7 bases fit TRBD1. The germline gives CDR1 SQVTM, CDR2 ANQGSEA. This CDR3 has 13 amino acids. V shed 5 bases and J 6 bases; nucleotides not matched to a gene: 6. The CDR3 spells CSVPGGRAGELFF. CDR3 in DNA: TGCAGCGTTCCAGGGGGTCGGGCCGGGGAGCTGTTTTTT.

The rearrangement links TRBV19 to TRBJ2-1; D uncertain. The CDR3 has 11 residues. The germline CDR1 and CDR2 sequences are LNHDA and SQIVND (reference sequence). V was cut by 3 bases and J by 7 bases, with 4 bases left in between. The CDR3 DNA is TGTGCCAGTAGTATGAGTAATGAGCAGTTCTTC. Its translation: CASSMSNEQFF.

This chain connects TRBV28 to TRBJ2-1; tentatively, D is TRBD2 (6 bases). The CDR3 loop spans 18 amino acids. Trimming removed 5 bases at V and 7 bases at J, with 27 bases between. Germline loops: CDR1 MDHEN, CDR2 SYDVKM. CDR3 residues: CASSPRGERPQGRNEQFF. The CDR3 nucleotides read TGTGCCAGCAGTCCTCGAGGGGAGAGGCCCCAAGGGAGGAATGAGCAGTTCTTC.